What follows are 8 T cell receptor beta chains derived from one specimen sequenced in a study of CD8 T cells in Susac syndrome. With random hexamers, reverse transcription was performed on about 0.5 to 1 ug of RNA. TCRdb reprocessed the immunoSEQ multiplex PCR reads with MiXCR, giving one entry per CDR3 protein. The profile covers nearly 70,000 distinct CDR3 sequences, with approximately 95% appearing a single time and roughly 0.22% taken by the ten largest. Material for sequencing was CD8+ T cells from PBMCs. Receptor source: a human donor in good health.

The chain joins TRBV28 to TRBJ1-2, with D unresolved. V lost 1 base and J 4 bases, leaving 10 bases between the germline ends. Germline V gene data show CDR1 as MDHEN and CDR2 as SYDVKM. CDR3 length: 14 amino acids. The CDR3 nucleotides are TGTGCCAGCAGTTTATCTGGGGATGGCTATGGCTACACCTTC. It encodes CASSLSGDGYGYTF.

The genes are TRBV4-1 and TRBJ2-3; TRBD2 matches at 7 bases. The V gene's germline CDR1 is MGHRA and CDR2 YSYEKL. Germline trimming cut 6 bases from V and 1 base from J; bases unmatched to any gene: 7. CDR3 length: 15 amino acids. In nucleotides, the CDR3 is TGCGCCAGCAGTCCTAGCGGCTCCGGCACAGATACGCAGTATTTT. Protein product: CASSPSGSGTDTQYF.

The CDR3 region is CASSYGGQGQETQYF. CDR3 coding DNA: TGTGCCAGCAGTTACGGGGGACAGGGACAAGAGACCCAGTACTTC. This chain joins TRBV6-5 and TRBJ2-5; 9 bases are shared with TRBD1. This CDR3 region has 15 residues. Germline V CDR1 and CDR2: MNHEY, SVGAGI. The V and J ends lost 2 bases and 2 bases, in that order; junction bases with no gene match: 3.

J is TRBJ1-1 and V is TRBV18; D possibly corresponds to TRBD1 (6 bases). CDR3 length equals 15 residues. Germline CDR1 reads KGHSH; CDR2 reads LQKENI. The ends were cut back, 3 bases at V and 5 bases at J, with 16 bases in the middle. The CDR3 sequence: CASSPNVRGATEAFF. CDR3 DNA sequence: TGTGCCAGCTCACCGAACGTCCGGGGGGCGACTGAAGCTTTCTTT.

The chain carries TRBV3-1 and TRBJ2-1; 7 positions agree with TRBD1. The germline CDR1 and CDR2 sequences are LGHDT and YNNKEL (reference sequence). Trimming removed 2 bases from V and 4 bases from J; junction bases left unmatched: 8. This CDR3 spans 16 amino acids. The CDR3 is CASSQRARGRYNEQFF. In nucleotides, the CDR3 is TGTGCCAGCAGCCAACGTGCAAGGGGGCGGTACAATGAGCAGTTCTTC.

The gene calls are TRBV19 and TRBJ2-2; no clear D. Trimming stripped 2 bases from V and 0 bases from J, with 7 bases between. CDR1 is LNHDA and CDR2 is SQIVND in the germline V gene (reference sequence). The CDR3 totals 15 residues. The CDR3 DNA reads as TGTGCCAGTAGTATACACCGCGCGAACACCGGGGAGCTGTTTTTT. It codes for CASSIHRANTGELFF.

This sequence joins TRBV3-1 and TRBJ1-2; 11 bases match TRBD1. CDR1 and CDR2 from the germline V gene are LGHDT and YNNKEL (reference sequence). Germline trimming cut 4 bases from V and 5 bases from J; bases unmatched to any gene: 6. The CDR3 extends over 15 amino acids. This CDR3 reads CASSLDRGQGYGYTF. The CDR3 DNA reads TGTGCCAGCAGCCTGGACAGGGGGCAAGGTTATGGCTACACCTTC.

The rearrangement links TRBV7-9 to TRBJ1-5, with D possibly TRBD1 on 5 matching bases. The CDR3 totals 12 residues. The germline V gene has CDR1 SEHNR and CDR2 FQNEAQ (reference sequence). Trimming cost V 1 base and J 12 bases, with 10 bases left between them. CDR3 sequence (DNA): TGTGCCAGCAGCTTAGGGGGGGGATACCAGCATTTT. It specifies CASSLGGGYQHF. Drawing the rest from reference TRBV7-9 and TRBJ1-5, the complete variable domain is DTGVSQNPRHKITKRGQNVTFRCDPISEHNRLYWYRQTLGQGPEFLTYFQNEAQLEKSRLLSDRFSAERPKGSFSTLEIQRTEQGDSAMYLCASSLGGGYQHFGDGTRLSIL.